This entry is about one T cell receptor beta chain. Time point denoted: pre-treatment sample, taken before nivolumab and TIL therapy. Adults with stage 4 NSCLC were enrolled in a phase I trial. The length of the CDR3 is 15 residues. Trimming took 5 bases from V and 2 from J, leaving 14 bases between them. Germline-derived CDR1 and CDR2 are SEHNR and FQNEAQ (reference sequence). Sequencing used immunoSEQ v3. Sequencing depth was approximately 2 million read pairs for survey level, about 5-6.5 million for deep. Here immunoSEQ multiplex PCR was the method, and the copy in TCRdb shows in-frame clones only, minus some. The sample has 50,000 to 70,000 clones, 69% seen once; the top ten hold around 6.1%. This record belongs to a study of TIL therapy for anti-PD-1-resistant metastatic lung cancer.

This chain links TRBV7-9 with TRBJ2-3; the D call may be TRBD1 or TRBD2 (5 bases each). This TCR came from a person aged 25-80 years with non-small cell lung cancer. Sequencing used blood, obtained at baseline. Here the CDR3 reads CASSQGPTDTDTQYF. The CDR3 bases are TGTGCCAGCAGCCAGGGACCGACTGACACAGATACGCAGTATTTT.